Each of the 27 T cell receptor beta chains below was sequenced from the same sample in a study of blood T cell repertoires in COVID-19. Sequencing was performed with immunoSEQ multiplex PCR; in TCRdb, only in-frame clones are kept and a portion is missing. The repertoire holds about 39,000 clones, with around 83% as singletons. Sequenced sample: peripheral blood. All receptors derive from a man in his sixties or seventies with acute or convalescent COVID-19.

The CDR3 DNA is TGTGCCAGTAGTATAGTCGGGACAGGGCTCGGTTCACCCCTCCACTTT. It translates to CASSIVGTGLGSPLHF. The chain has TRBV19 and TRBJ1-6; 9 bases are shared with TRBD1. Trimming cost V 1 base and J 9 bases; bases outside gene matches: 7. CDR1 is LNHDA and CDR2 is SQIVND in the germline V gene (reference sequence). The CDR3 is 16 residues long.

The chain uses TRBV5-6 and TRBJ1-1; no definite D call. Germline CDR1 and CDR2: SGHDT and YYEEEE. The CDR3 is made up of 11 amino acids. V shed 6 bases and J shed 2 bases, with 5 bases lying between them. The CDR3 bases are TGTGCCAGCACCTACAACACTGAAGCTTTCTTT. Its protein is CASTYNTEAFF.

The chain is built from TRBV7-2 and TRBJ1-5, with 9 nucleotides matching TRBD1. Losses at the gene ends were 5 bases for V and 7 bases for J; bases not matched to a gene: 6. There are 14 residues in the CDR3. Per the germline V gene, CDR1 is SGHTA and CDR2 is FQGNSA. The CDR3 is CASSLDRGDQPQHF. DNA for the CDR3: TGTGCCAGCAGCCTGGACAGGGGAGACCAGCCCCAGCATTTT.

The CDR3 here is CASSETGFGEQFF. CDR3 nucleotide sequence: TGTGCCAGCAGTGAGACAGGGTTCGGTGAGCAGTTCTTC. The chain has TRBV2 and TRBJ2-1, with 7 bases that match TRBD1. Germline assignment: CDR1 SNHLY and CDR2 FYNNEI. V lost 3 bases and J lost 9; bases outside the gene matches: 5. This CDR3 has 13 residues.

This chain's CDR3 is CAWSVARSSETQYF. In DNA, the CDR3 is TGTGCCTGGAGTGTCGCTAGGAGCTCAGAGACCCAGTACTTC. The rearrangement uses TRBV30 and TRBJ2-5; D remains ambiguous. Germline loops: CDR1 GTSNPN, CDR2 SVGIG (reference sequence). This CDR3 spans 14 amino acids. V shed 0 bases and J shed 4 bases, with 12 bases lying between them.

This chain connects TRBV28 to TRBJ1-1; tentative D call: TRBD1 (5 bases). This CDR3 spans 13 amino acids. CDR1 MDHEN and CDR2 SYDVKM come from the germline V gene. The V and J ends lost 7 bases and 6 bases respectively, with 15 bases between them. The CDR3 protein is CASTKQVTAEAFF. In DNA form, the CDR3 reads TGTGCCAGCACTAAACAGGTTACCGCTGAAGCTTTCTTT.

The CDR3 here is CASSRLRPGQGPSPLHF. The CDR3 DNA follows: TGCGCCAGCAGCCGCCTCCGGCCGGGACAGGGTCCATCACCCCTCCACTTT. J is TRBJ1-6 and V is TRBV4-3; 9 bases are shared with TRBD1. This CDR3 has 17 residues. Germline CDR1 and CDR2: LGHNA and YSLEER. Trimming cost V 4 bases and J 10 bases; bases outside gene matches: 14.

The chain has TRBV19 and TRBJ1-5; 7 bases match TRBD1. Germline lookup yields CDR1 LNHDA and CDR2 SQIVND (reference sequence). The CDR3 extends over 12 amino acids. Germline trimming cut 10 bases from V and 4 bases from J; bases unmatched to any gene: 4. DNA of the CDR3: TGTGCCACCCAACAGGGGAATCAGCCCCAGCATTTT. It translates to CATQQGNQPQHF.

The genes are TRBV19 and TRBJ1-6; the D gene is possibly TRBD1 (6 bases). Deletions cut 7 bases from V and 4 bases from J, with 8 bases between. From germline, CDR1 is LNHDA and CDR2 SQIVND (reference sequence). CDR3 size: 13 residues. The CDR3 protein is CASTDRYNSPLHF. The CDR3 region has the DNA TGTGCCAGTACCGACAGGTATAATTCACCCCTCCACTTT.

The chain uses TRBV19 and TRBJ1-2, with 10 bases matching TRBD1. J gave up 7 bases and V 2 bases, and 7 bases lay outside the gene matches. The CDR3 has 15 amino acids. CDR1 and CDR2 (germline): LNHDA, SQIVND (reference sequence). The CDR3: CASSIMPRDRGGYTF. The CDR3 DNA reads TGTGCCAGTAGTATAATGCCCCGGGACAGGGGTGGCTACACCTTC.

This clone came up once. V and J are TRBV6-5 and TRBJ1-5, with D perhaps TRBD1 (6 bases). This CDR3 has 15 residues. The germline V gene has CDR1 MNHEY and CDR2 SVGAGI. V shed 6 bases and J shed 4 bases, with 16 bases lying between them. The CDR3 is CASSLHQGINQPQHF. As DNA, the CDR3 is TGTGCCAGCAGCCTTCATCAGGGGATTAATCAGCCCCAGCATTTT.

The V and J genes are TRBV2 and TRBJ2-7; D unresolved. Per germline, CDR1 SNHLY and CDR2 FYNNEI. V was shortened by 6 bases and J by 2 bases, with 8 bases between the two germline ends. This CDR3 comprises 12 residues. Here the CDR3 DNA reads TGTGCCAGCAGGTGGCCAACCTACGAGCAGTACTTC. Protein: CASRWPTYEQYF.

The V call is TRBV2, the J call TRBJ2-7; D call uncertain. The germline V gene encodes CDR1 SNHLY and CDR2 FYNNEI. Trimming removed 4 bases at V and 7 bases at J, with 8 bases between. The CDR3 spans 11 residues. The CDR3 DNA sequence: TGTGCCAGCAGTGCCCCCCCGGAGCAGTACTTC. Translated: CASSAPPEQYF.

The chain is built from TRBV5-4 and TRBJ1-1; the D gene is possibly TRBD1 (5 bases). CDR1 and CDR2 (germline): SGHNT, YYREEE (reference sequence). Trimming removed 0 bases from V and 7 bases from J, with 7 bases in between. The CDR3 sequence is 12 residues long. The CDR3 nucleotides read TGTGCCAGCAGCTTGGTAGGGGTTGAAGCTTTCTTT. Encoded protein: CASSLVGVEAFF.

This chain uses TRBV5-5 with TRBJ2-7; TRBD2 agrees at 9 bases. The CDR3 has 14 amino acids. CDR1 and CDR2 (germline): SGHKS, YYEKEE (reference sequence). Germline trimming cut 6 bases from V and 0 bases from J; bases unmatched to any gene: 4. This CDR3 is CASTQGLASYEQYF. The CDR3 region has the DNA TGTGCCAGCACCCAGGGACTAGCCTCCTACGAGCAGTACTTC.

The chain links TRBV7-9 to TRBJ2-1; D uncertain. This CDR3 is 13 amino acids long. CDR1 is SEHNR, CDR2 FQNEAQ, per germline (reference sequence). Trimming removed 4 bases from V and 12 bases from J, with 16 bases in between. This CDR3 reads CASSSSPNYGQFF. The DNA of the CDR3 is TGTGCCAGCAGCTCCTCCCCCAACTACGGGCAGTTCTTC.

The chain joins TRBV29-1 to TRBJ2-7, with a possible D match to TRBD2 (6 bases). This CDR3 region has 14 residues. Germline values: CDR1 SQVTM, CDR2 ANQGSEA. The ends were cut back, 1 base at V and 6 bases at J, with 16 bases in the middle. CDR3 nucleotide sequence: TGCAGCGTTGAAGGGCGGGACGGGAACCGCGAGCAGTACTTC. Its translation: CSVEGRDGNREQYF.

The CDR3 loop reads CASSISSGRVYEQFF. The CDR3 DNA is TGTGCCAGCAGCATATCTAGCGGGAGGGTCTATGAGCAGTTCTTC. This chain connects TRBV7-3 to TRBJ2-1; TRBD2 aligns across 12 bases. Trimming took 5 bases from V and 8 from J; bases not matched to a gene: 7. Germline CDR1 SGHTA, CDR2 FQGTGA. This CDR3 spans 15 amino acids.

This chain uses TRBV6-5 with TRBJ1-4; D might be TRBD1 (5 bases). Trimming pared 7 bases from V and 3 bases from J, leaving 15 bases between. The CDR3 loop spans 15 amino acids. Per germline, CDR1 MNHEY and CDR2 SVGAGI. The CDR3 region is CASTSRQPPNEKLFF. The CDR3 nucleotides are TGTGCCAGCACCTCGAGACAGCCACCTAATGAAAAACTGTTTTTT.

This clone was observed a few times. The V gene is TRBV9, the J gene TRBJ2-7, with D possibly being TRBD2 (6 bases). V lost 3 bases to trimming and J lost 4 bases, with 14 bases between them. The CDR3 totals 14 residues. The germline V gene encodes CDR1 SGDLS and CDR2 YYNGEE. In nucleotides, the CDR3 is TGTGCCAGCAGCGCCCGGGAGTTAGGTTACGAGCAGTACTTC. As protein: CASSARELGYEQYF.

The chain employs TRBV19 and TRBJ1-5, with no clear D. From germline, CDR1 is LNHDA and CDR2 SQIVND (reference sequence). The V end was cut by 6 bases, the J end by 6 bases, with 18 bases between. The CDR3 has 15 amino acids. The CDR3 DNA reads TGTGCCAGTAGCCTAGTGGTAGGGAGGGTTCAGCCCCAGCATTTT. It encodes CASSLVVGRVQPQHF.

The chain combines TRBV6-5 with TRBJ2-1; 9 nucleotides match TRBD2. V lost 0 bases and J lost 9; bases outside the gene matches: 3. The CDR3 has 14 residues. Germline V lookup: CDR1 MNHEY, CDR2 SVGAGI. CDR3: CASSYSIAGAEQFF. The CDR3 DNA is TGTGCCAGCAGTTACTCGATAGCGGGAGCTGAGCAGTTCTTC.

The table lists this clone with a count of one. The chain has TRBV28 and TRBJ1-4; D may be TRBD1 (5 bases). There are 15 residues in the CDR3. V lost 6 bases and J 1 base, leaving 12 bases between the germline ends. Germline lookup yields CDR1 MDHEN and CDR2 SYDVKM. CDR3 nucleotide sequence: TGTGCCAGCAGCCCCTCGGGGGTAACTAATGAAAAACTGTTTTTT. Translated, it gives CASSPSGVTNEKLFF. The variable domain in full, with the rest retrieved from reference TRBV28 and TRBJ1-4, is DVKVTQSSRYLVKRTGEKVFLECVQDMDHENMFWYRQDPGLGLRLIYFSYDVKMKEKGDIPEGYSVSREKKERFSLILESASTNQTSMYLCASSPSGVTNEKLFFGSGTQLSVL.

The rearrangement uses TRBV11-2 and TRBJ2-5, with 7 nucleotides matching TRBD2. Germline CDR1 SGHAT, CDR2 FQNNGV. The CDR3 covers 14 residues. The junction had 8 bases not matched to a gene; V was cut back by 5 bases and J by 5 bases. This CDR3 is CASSQTRRGETQYF. CDR3 DNA: TGTGCCAGCAGCCAAACCCGGCGGGGGGAGACCCAGTACTTC.

The chain employs TRBV7-9 and TRBJ1-2; possible D gene TRBD1, 5 bases. This CDR3 spans 19 amino acids. Germline V gives CDR1 SEHNR, CDR2 FQNEAQ (reference sequence). V lost 6 bases to trimming and J lost 0 bases, with 26 bases between them. CDR3 coding DNA: TGTGCCAGCAGAAACACCATCAACAGACAGCCCAGAGCTAACTATGGCTACACCTTC. This codes for CASRNTINRQPRANYGYTF.

This chain uses TRBV6-5 with TRBJ1-3, with a possible D match to TRBD1 (6 bases). V was trimmed by 5 bases and J by 4 bases, leaving 12 bases between them. Germline V gives CDR1 MNHEY, CDR2 SVGAGI. The CDR3 runs 14 residues. CDR3 DNA sequence: TGTGCCAGCAGTAGATACAGGGTCGGAAACACCATATATTTT. This translates into CASSRYRVGNTIYF.

In this sample, this clone turned up a few times. The chain uses TRBV4-3 and TRBJ2-5, with TRBD2 matching over 8 bases. V gave up 1 base and J gave up 0 bases; unmatched junction bases: 4. The CDR3 has 16 residues. Germline loops: CDR1 LGHNA, CDR2 YSLEER. The CDR3 nucleotides are TGCGCCAGCAGCCAAGGACTAGCGCATAACCAAGAGACCCAGTACTTC. It specifies CASSQGLAHNQETQYF.